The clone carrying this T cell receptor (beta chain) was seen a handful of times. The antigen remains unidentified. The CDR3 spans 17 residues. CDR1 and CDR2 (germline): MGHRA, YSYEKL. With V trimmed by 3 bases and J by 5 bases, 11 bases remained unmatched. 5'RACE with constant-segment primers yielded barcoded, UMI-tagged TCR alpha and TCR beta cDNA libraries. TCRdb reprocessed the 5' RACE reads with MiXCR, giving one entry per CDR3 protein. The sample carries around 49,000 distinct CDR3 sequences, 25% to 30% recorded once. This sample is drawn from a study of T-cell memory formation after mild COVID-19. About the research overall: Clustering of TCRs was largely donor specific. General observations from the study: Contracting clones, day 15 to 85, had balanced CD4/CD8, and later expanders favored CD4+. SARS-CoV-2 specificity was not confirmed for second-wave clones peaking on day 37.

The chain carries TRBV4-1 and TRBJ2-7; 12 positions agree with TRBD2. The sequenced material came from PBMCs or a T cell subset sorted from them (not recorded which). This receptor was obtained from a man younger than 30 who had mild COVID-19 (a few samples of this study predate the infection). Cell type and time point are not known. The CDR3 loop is CASSQLSSGGASHEQYF. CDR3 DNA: TGCGCCAGCAGCCAGCTCTCTAGCGGGGGGGCGTCCCACGAGCAGTACTTC.